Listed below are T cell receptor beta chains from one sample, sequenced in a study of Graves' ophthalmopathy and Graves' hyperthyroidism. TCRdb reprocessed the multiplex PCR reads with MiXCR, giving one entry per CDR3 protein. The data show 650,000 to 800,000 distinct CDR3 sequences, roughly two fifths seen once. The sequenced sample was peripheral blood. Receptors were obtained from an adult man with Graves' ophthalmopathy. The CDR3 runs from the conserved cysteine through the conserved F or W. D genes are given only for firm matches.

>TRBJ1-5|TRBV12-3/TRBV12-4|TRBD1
CASSHRTGGQPQHF
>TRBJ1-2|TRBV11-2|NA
CASSLLSLADGYTF
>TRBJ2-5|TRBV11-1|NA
CASSDPGWGETQYF
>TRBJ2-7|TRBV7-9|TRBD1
CASSLGTGKGYEQYF
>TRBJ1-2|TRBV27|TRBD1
CASRGQGNYGYTF
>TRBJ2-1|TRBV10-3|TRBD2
CAISEGLAGGNEQFF
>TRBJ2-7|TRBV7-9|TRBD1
CASSSMDRGSYEQYF
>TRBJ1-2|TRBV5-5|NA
CASSPPPGNVYGYTF
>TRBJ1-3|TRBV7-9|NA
CASSLAGTRWPGNTIYF
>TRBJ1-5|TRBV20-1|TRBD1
CSASSRTGVQPQHF
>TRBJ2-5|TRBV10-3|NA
CAISERDPNQPQYF
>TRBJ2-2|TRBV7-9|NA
CASSVRDRELFF
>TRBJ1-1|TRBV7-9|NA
CASSLGEDEAFF
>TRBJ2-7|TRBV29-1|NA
CSVEGWARSSYEQYF
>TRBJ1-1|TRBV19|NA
CASTAGGEAFF
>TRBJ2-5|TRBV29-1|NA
CSVGLVTQETQYF
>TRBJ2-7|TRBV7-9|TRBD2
CASSQALAGGTLAYEQYF
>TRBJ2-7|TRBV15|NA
CATSSSRTALSYEQYF
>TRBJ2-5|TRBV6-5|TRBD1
CASKGTGDDFKETQYF
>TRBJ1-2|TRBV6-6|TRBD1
CASSQGQGGYGYTF
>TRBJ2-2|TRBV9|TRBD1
CASSALQGSTGELFF
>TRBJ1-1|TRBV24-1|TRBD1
CATSDNRGKNTEAFF
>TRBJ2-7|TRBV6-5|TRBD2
CASSYGRTPIAGVDEQYF
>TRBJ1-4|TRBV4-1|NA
CASSQEGFRGGEKLFF
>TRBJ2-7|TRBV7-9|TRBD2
CASSTLAGGRNEQYF
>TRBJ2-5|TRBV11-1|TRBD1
CASKPGQARQETQYF
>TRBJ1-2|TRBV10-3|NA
CAISESVGYYGYTF
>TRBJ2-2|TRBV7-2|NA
CASSLRRADTGELFF
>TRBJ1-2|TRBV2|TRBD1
CASRAGTGAFHGYTF
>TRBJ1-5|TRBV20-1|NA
CSARQGSNQPQHF
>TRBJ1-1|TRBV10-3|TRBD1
CAGSRQGMNTEAFF
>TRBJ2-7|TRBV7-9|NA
CASSVWSSYEQYF
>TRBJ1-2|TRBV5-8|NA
CASSPLQTPYGYTF
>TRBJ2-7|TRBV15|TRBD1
CATSPGTGGEQYF
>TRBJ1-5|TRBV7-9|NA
CAGSRFFNQPQHF
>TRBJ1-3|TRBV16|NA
CASSQFERDSSGNTIYF
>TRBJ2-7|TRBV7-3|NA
CASSPKTGRTYEQYF
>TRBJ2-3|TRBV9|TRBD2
CASSRGLAGSTDTQYF
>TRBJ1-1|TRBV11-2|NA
CASSLVRGGTEAFF